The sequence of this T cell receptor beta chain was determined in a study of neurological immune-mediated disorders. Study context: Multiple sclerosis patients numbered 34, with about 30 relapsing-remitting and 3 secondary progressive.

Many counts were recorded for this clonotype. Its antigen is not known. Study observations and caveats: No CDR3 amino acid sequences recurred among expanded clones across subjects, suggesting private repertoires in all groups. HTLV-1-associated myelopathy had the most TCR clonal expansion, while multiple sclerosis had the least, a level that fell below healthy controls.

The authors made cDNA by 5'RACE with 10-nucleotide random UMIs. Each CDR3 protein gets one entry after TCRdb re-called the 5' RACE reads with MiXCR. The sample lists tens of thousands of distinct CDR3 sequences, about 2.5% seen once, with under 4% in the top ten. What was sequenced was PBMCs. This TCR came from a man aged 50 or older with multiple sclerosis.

CDR3 sequence reads: CASSFRGRQETQYF. The CDR3 bases are TGTGCCAGCAGCTTCAGGGGGCGCCAAGAGACCCAGTACTTC. The V and J genes are TRBV7-2 and TRBJ2-5; 8 bases align to TRBD1. The trim removed 3 bases at V and 1 base at J, leaving 1 base unmatched. CDR1 is SGHTA and CDR2 is FQGNSA in the germline V gene. CDR3 size: 14 residues.